This TCR beta chain was documented in a study of blood T cells in healthy people across ages. This clonotype showed up many times. Its antigen remains unknown. Overall study results and limits: Higher diversity, along with more naive CD4+ cells, distinguished long-lived donors from aged donors.

Using a J-beta primer mix together with a sample-barcoded 5' primer, a second PCR was run for 7 to 11 cycles. Tagging of each cDNA molecule was performed by a template-switch adaptor with 12 random nucleotides. Each CDR3 protein is one row after TCRdb ran MiXCR on the 5' RACE reads. In the table there are 600,000 to 800,000 distinct CDR3 sequences, around 50% of which are singletons. CDR1 and CDR2 (germline): SGHVS, FQNEAQ. The CDR3 is 15 amino acids. The V end lost 0 bases, the J end lost 0 bases, and 7 bases lay between the germline ends. This TCR came from a woman of 80 years or more in good health. This chain connects TRBV7-8 to TRBJ2-3; TRBD2 is a possible D gene (5 bases). Sequenced material: blood. The CDR3 coding sequence is TGTGCCAGCAGCTTAGCGGGAGTTAGCACAGATACGCAGTATTTT. Residues: CASSLAGVSTDTQYF.